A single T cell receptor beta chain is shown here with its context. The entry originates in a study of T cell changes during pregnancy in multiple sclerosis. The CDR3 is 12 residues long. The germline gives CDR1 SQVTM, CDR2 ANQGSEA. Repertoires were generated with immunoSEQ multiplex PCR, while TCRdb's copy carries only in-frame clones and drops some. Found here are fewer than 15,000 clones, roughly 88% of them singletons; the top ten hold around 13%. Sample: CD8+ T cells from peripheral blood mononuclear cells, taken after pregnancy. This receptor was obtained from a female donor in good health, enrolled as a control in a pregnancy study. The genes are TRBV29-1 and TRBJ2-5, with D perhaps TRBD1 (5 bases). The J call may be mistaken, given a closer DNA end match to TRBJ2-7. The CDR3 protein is CSVGVGDYEQYF. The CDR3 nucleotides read TGCAGCGTTGGGGTAGGGGACTACGAGCAGTACTTC.